This T cell receptor beta chain was recorded in a study of blood T cells in healthy people across ages. The authors ran a second PCR of roughly 6 to 12 cycles using a sample-barcoded 5' primer and a J-beta primer mix. TCRdb recomputed calls from the 5' RACE reads with MiXCR, one row per CDR3 protein. Of roughly 800,000 distinct CDR3 sequences listed, about 55% are singletons. Details on this clonotype: A read error may account for a junction end that differs from germline.

Specimen: blood. The source of this sequence is a man older than 75 in good health.

The CDR3 sequence: CAGSQSPGLALSEQYF. As DNA, the CDR3 is TGCGCCGGCAGCCAATCTCCGGGACTAGCACTATCCGAGCAGTACTTC. V and J are TRBV4-1 and TRBJ2-7; 9 bases map to TRBD2. CDR1 and CDR2 (germline): MGHRA, YSYEKL. This CDR3 region has 16 residues.